The T cell receptor beta chain under discussion was sequenced for a study of PD-1 blockade in classical Hodgkin lymphoma. Measured with immunoSEQ multiplex PCR; TCRdb has only the in-frame clones, and not every one. The profile covers some 50,000 clones, with around 74% appearing a single time and approximately 12% taken by the ten largest. This CDR3 region has 15 residues. CDR1 is MNHEY, CDR2 SMNVEV, per germline (reference sequence). The V gene end was trimmed by 5 bases and the J gene end by 4 bases; junction bases not matched to a gene: 5. Time point: cycle 4 day 1 (C4D1), after 6 weeks of nivolumab. Autologous stem cell transplantation was followed by relapse in every patient, and brentuximab vedotin exposure varied.

This TCR derives from a human donor with classical Hodgkin lymphoma. The sequences come from peripheral blood mononuclear cells (PBMCs), collected before the fourth cycle of nivolumab. V and J are TRBV27 and TRBJ2-1; TRBD2 matches at 10 bases. CDR3 in amino acids: CASSLGLALYNEQFF. The DNA of the CDR3 is TGTGCCAGCAGTCTGGGACTAGCGCTTTACAATGAGCAGTTCTTC.